Sequencing of this T cell receptor beta chain was carried out in a study of blood T cell repertoires in COVID-19 (dated by TCRdb to the early 2020s). Context from the whole study: Samples from collaborators originated in the United States, Italy and Spain and spanned both the acute and convalescent phases of COVID-19. The material from the prospective study consisted of cDNA or gDNA derived from T cells, B-cell-depleted T cells, or PBMCs. Deeply sampled blood TCRbeta repertoires from subjects exposed to, actively infected with, or recovered from COVID-19 were included in the dataset. A freely available public database, intended as a resource for researchers studying the immune response to SARS-CoV-2, is where the repertoires were released. The samples were drawn from two sources: the first 160 participants of the ongoing ImmuneRACE study, and 1,200 or so subjects contributed by 6 global collaborators. A de-identified subject ID, COVID-19 status, age in years and sex were almost always included in the sample metadata. HLA class I and class II types, where available, came from metadata supplied by the sample provider rather than from assay-based typing.

Study-wide conclusions, independent of this receptor: Clinical and demographic metadata were provided uncurated, with the amount varying by source and participant.

TCRbeta CDR3 regions were amplified from genomic DNA using the immunoSEQ Assay, a bias-controlled multiplex PCR. The source study handled its data this way. The number of nucleated cells in each sample was estimated from the amplification of reference gene primers within the assay. Sequence reads were collapsed and filtered to measure the absolute abundance of every unique TCRbeta CDR3 rearrangement. For each sample, productive Simpson clonality was calculated as the square root of Simpson's diversity index across productive rearrangements. In TCRdb, the immuneACCESS table is reduced to in-frame sequences with V and J assigned. These tables do not hold every clone; where another copy was compared, an unresolved V gene accounts for under half, and the others remain unexplained. That table supplies the V and J calls and clone size; D and trimming were determined from the DNA. In this sample the table shows a few hundred thousand clones, roughly 82% of which occur a single time. Approximately 1.3% of the sample is in the top ten clones.

The CDR3 contains 13 residues, cysteine and phenylalanine counted. The sequence is cut down to CDR3 DNA, 39 bases in frame from base 1. The germline V end is reduced by 1 base and the J end by 10 bases; junction bases left unmatched: 4. The germline V gene sets CDR1 to SGHTA and CDR2 to FQGNSA. Comment on this clone: Its antigen specificity is not known. No base quality values were provided; no much bigger clone lies one nucleotide off.

A second Seattle source provided samples from volunteer blood donors who had recovered from COVID-19. Collaborating institutions collected whole blood in K2EDTA tubes following their own protocols. For TCRbeta analysis, collaborator samples were shipped as frozen whole blood, as isolated PBMCs, or as DNA extracted from either sample type. The clonotype was recovered from a middle-aged woman who had recovered from COVID-19. The chain employs TRBV7-2 and TRBJ2-1, with 7 bases matching TRBD1. The specimen sequenced was peripheral blood. This receptor carries the CDR3 CASSLGQGVEQFF. The DNA reads as follows: TGTGCCAGCAGCTTAGGACAGGGAGTAGAGCAGTTCTTC.